The present T cell receptor (beta chain) was sequenced within a study of T cells after yellow fever vaccination. TCRdb called the 5' RACE reads again in MiXCR, with one record for every CDR3 protein. The table shows some 340,000 distinct CDR3 sequences, with roughly 10% occurring only once. This clonotype was counted between two and nine times. This sequence was found in a man younger than 35 who received the YFV17D yellow fever vaccine. The sequencing here drew on CD4+ T cells sorted from PBMCs, taken 45 days after the yellow fever booster vaccination.

Written as DNA, the CDR3 is TGTGCCAGCCCCCTCCCCGGGGCGGCAAGTGGGAAGCACACCTTC. Translated, it gives CASPLPGAASGKHTF. This chain links TRBV11-3 with TRBJ1-2; D might be TRBD1 (5 bases). Trimming cost V 8 bases and J 12 bases, with 28 bases left between them. The CDR3 covers 15 residues. Germline V lookup: CDR1 SGHNT, CDR2 YENEEA. The variable domain in full, with the rest retrieved from reference TRBV11-3 and TRBJ1-2, is EAGVVQSPRYKIIEKKQPVAFWCNPISGHNTLYWYLQNLGQGPELLIRYENEEAVDDSQLPKDRFSAERLKGVDSTLKIQPAELGDSAVYLCASPLPGAASGKHTFGSGTRLTVV.